This record covers a single T cell receptor beta chain. What it binds is not known. Sequenced by immunoSEQ multiplex PCR; TCRdb stores in-frame clones only, minus some. Of around 140,000 clones in the sample, around 92% were seen once. This CDR3 is 12 amino acids long. Trimming took off 6 bases at V and 1 base at J, with 4 bases between the two ends. Germline V gene data show CDR1 as SQVTM and CDR2 as ANQGSEA. This record belongs to a study of T cell responses to AZD1222 COVID-19 vaccine. Points from the study as a whole: Spike-specific TCR breadth and depth were elevated following two AZD1222 doses. Epitopes outside B.1.351 and B.1.1.7 mutated regions reportedly drew nearly half of spike TCRs.

The TCR originated in an adult who had recovered from COVID-19. The chain joins TRBV29-1 to TRBJ2-6; D gene uncertain. The material was peripheral blood, obtained after recovery from COVID-19. The CDR3 sequence: CSVESGANVLTF. CDR3 sequence (DNA): TGCAGCGTCGAATCTGGGGCCAACGTCCTGACTTTC.